Following are 14 T cell receptor beta chains from one sample sequenced in a study of blood T cell repertoires in COVID-19. Here immunoSEQ multiplex PCR was the method, and the copy in TCRdb shows in-frame clones only, minus some. The data show more than 200,000 clones, with about 86% seen just once and approximately 2% held by the top ten. The source material was peripheral blood. These receptor sequences come from a man aged 25-45 years with active or convalescent COVID-19.

This rearrangement joins TRBV19 to TRBJ1-5; 7 positions match TRBD1. Trimming removed 1 base from V and 2 bases from J; junction bases left unmatched: 5. The CDR3 runs 16 residues. In germline, CDR1 is LNHDA, CDR2 SQIVND (reference sequence). DNA for the CDR3: TGTGCCAGTAGTATAGTATCCAGGGGGGGCAATCAGCCCCAGCATTTT. Translation gives CASSIVSRGGNQPQHF. Complete variable domain (other parts from reference TRBV19 and TRBJ1-5): DGGITQSPKYLFRKEGQNVTLSCEQNLNHDAMYWYRQDPGQGLRLIYYSQIVNDFQKGDIAEGYSVSREKKESFPLTVTSAQKNPTAFYLCASSIVSRGGNQPQHFGDGTRLSIL.

The rearrangement links TRBV23-1 to TRBJ1-2; maybe TRBD1 (5 bases). TRBV23-1 is treated as an ORF (open reading frame) with a function not yet certain. V was trimmed by 7 bases and J by 6 bases, leaving 6 bases between them. The CDR3 has 10 residues. The DNA for the CDR3 is TGCGCCAGCAAGACAGATGGCTACACCTTC. This translates into CASKTDGYTF.

The sample holds one count of this clone. V is TRBV6-2 or TRBV6-3 and J is TRBJ1-1, with no clear D. Germline-derived CDR1 and CDR2 are MNHEY and SVGEGT. V was pared by 6 bases and J by 5 bases, with 13 bases between. This CDR3 has 13 residues. The chain's CDR3 is CASSGLLRTEAFF. CDR3 nucleotides: TGTGCCAGCAGCGGGCTTCTAAGGACTGAAGCTTTCTTT.

This chain uses TRBV13 with TRBJ1-3; 7 nucleotides match TRBD1. The V gene's germline CDR1 is PRHDT and CDR2 FYEKMQ (reference sequence). The V and J ends lost 2 bases and 8 bases, in that order; junction bases with no gene match: 12. The CDR3 has 16 amino acids. The CDR3 coding sequence is TGTGCCAGCAGCTTAAAGAGAAGGGGGCGGGTGGACACCATATATTTT. Protein: CASSLKRRGRVDTIYF.

The rearrangement uses TRBV5-4 and TRBJ1-6; the D gene is possibly TRBD1 (6 bases). This CDR3 region has 17 residues. Per germline, CDR1 SGHNT and CDR2 YYREEE (reference sequence). V lost 0 bases and J lost 7, with 17 bases in between. CDR3 in amino acids: CASSLEQPGARNSPLHF. The CDR3 region has the DNA TGTGCCAGCAGCTTGGAACAGCCAGGGGCCCGCAATTCACCCCTCCACTTT.

The V and J genes are TRBV9 and TRBJ2-2; a possible D gene is TRBD2 (6 bases). CDR1 SGDLS and CDR2 YYNGEE come from the germline V gene. The CDR3 spans 19 residues. The ends were cut back, 1 base at V and 5 bases at J, with 24 bases in the middle. This chain's CDR3 is CASSVYGRGTSWVTGELFF. The CDR3 nucleotides are TGTGCCAGCAGCGTATACGGGCGGGGTACCTCTTGGGTAACCGGGGAGCTGTTTTTT.

This rearrangement joins TRBV10-3 to TRBJ2-7, with D unresolved. Per germline, CDR1 ENHRY and CDR2 SYGVKD. V was trimmed by 5 bases and J by 1 base, leaving 9 bases between them. This CDR3 has 13 residues. The CDR3 loop reads CAISPTPSYEQYF. As DNA, the CDR3 is TGTGCCATCAGTCCCACACCTTCCTACGAGCAGTACTTC.

This sequence joins TRBV24-1 and TRBJ2-5; the D gene is possibly TRBD1 (6 bases). CDR3 length equals 14 residues. CDR1 and CDR2 from the germline V gene are KGHDR and SFDVKD. V shed 2 bases and J shed 5 bases, with 11 bases lying between them. CDR3 in DNA: TGTGCCACCAGTGATTCAGGGGCCGGGGAGACCCAGTACTTC. Amino acid sequence: CATSDSGAGETQYF.

The chain employs TRBV6-5 and TRBJ1-2, with 8 bases lining up with TRBD1. V shed 4 bases and J 4 bases; nucleotides not matched to a gene: 2. CDR1 is MNHEY, CDR2 SVGAGI, per germline. The CDR3 has 13 amino acids. The CDR3 loop reads CASSFDRGYGYTF. The CDR3 bases are TGTGCCAGCAGTTTCGACAGGGGCTATGGCTACACCTTC.

The chain employs TRBV7-9 and TRBJ1-1, with unresolved D. The CDR3 consists of 15 residues. V dropped 1 base and J dropped 1 base, with 10 bases sitting between them. Germline assignment: CDR1 SEHNR and CDR2 FQNEAQ (reference sequence). CDR3 region: CASSLVWGENTEAFF. Here the CDR3 DNA reads TGTGCCAGCAGCTTAGTCTGGGGAGAGAACACTGAAGCTTTCTTT. The full variable domain, in which reference TRBV7-9 and TRBJ1-1 provide the parts outside the CDR3, is DTGVSQNPRHKITKRGQNVTFRCDPISEHNRLYWYRQTLGQGPEFLTYFQNEAQLEKSRLLSDRFSAERPKGSFSTLEIQRTEQGDSAMYLCASSLVWGENTEAFFGQGTRLTVV.

CDR3 sequence: CASSPEVGGGPTGELFF. The CDR3 bases are TGTGCCAGCAGCCCCGAGGTTGGGGGGGGGCCTACCGGGGAGCTGTTTTTT. The chain joins TRBV11-2 to TRBJ2-2; tentative D call: TRBD2 (7 bases). CDR3 size: 17 residues. V dropped 5 bases and J dropped 5 bases, with 21 bases sitting between them. Per the germline V gene, CDR1 is SGHAT and CDR2 is FQNNGV.

The chain carries TRBV25-1 and TRBJ2-7, with 9 bases fitting TRBD1. This CDR3 has 15 amino acids. V trimming: 5 bases; J trimming: 5 bases; junction bases outside the gene matches: 10. CDR1 is MGHDK and CDR2 is SYGVNS in the germline V gene. CDR3 loop: CASSQRDRDIHEQYF. Here the CDR3 DNA reads TGTGCCAGCAGTCAAAGGGACAGGGACATCCACGAGCAGTACTTC.

The rearrangement uses TRBV19 and TRBJ1-3, with TRBD1 matching 8 bases. V lost 6 bases and J lost 1; bases outside the gene matches: 11. This CDR3 has 17 amino acids. Germline CDR1 reads LNHDA; CDR2 reads SQIVND (reference sequence). Here the CDR3 reads CASSINDRGWSGNTIYF. The DNA for the CDR3 is TGTGCCAGTAGCATTAACGACAGGGGTTGGTCTGGAAACACCATATATTTT.

The chain is built from TRBV25-1 and TRBJ1-6; a weak D match, TRBD1 (5 bases). V lost 7 bases and J 11 bases, leaving 15 bases between the germline ends. Germline lookup yields CDR1 MGHDK and CDR2 SYGVNS. The CDR3 has 13 residues. CDR3 sequence reads: CASTNGGIAPLHF. The CDR3 DNA sequence: TGTGCCAGCACAAACGGGGGAATTGCACCCCTCCACTTT.